The 17 T cell receptor beta chains below come from one sample, sequenced in a study of neurological immune-mediated disorders. TCRdb reprocessed the 5' RACE reads via MiXCR and lists one record per CDR3 protein. There are about 53,000 distinct CDR3 sequences in the sample; around 3.4% occur only once, and approximately 3.3% lies in the top ten. Sequences were obtained from PBMCs. The receptors come from a woman in her thirties with multiple sclerosis.

This clonotype was seen repeatedly, ten times or more. The chain uses TRBV6-5 and TRBJ1-2; no firm D call. V lost 6 bases and J 3 bases, leaving 11 bases between the germline ends. There are 13 residues in the CDR3. Looked up from germline, CDR1 is MNHEY and CDR2 is SVGAGI. Written as DNA, the CDR3 is TGTGCCAGCAGCATAACACAATACTATGGCTACACCTTC. Its protein product is CASSITQYYGYTF.

In its sample, this clonotype was seen a few times. A clone one base away is much larger, so this may be a read error. The V gene is TRBV9, the J gene TRBJ2-3; D is possibly TRBD1 or TRBD2 (5 bases each). This CDR3 has 17 residues. Germline assignment: CDR1 SGDLS and CDR2 YYNGEE. The DNA of the CDR3 is TGTGCCAGCAGCCCTCGTAGATCGGGGACGAGCACAGATACGAAGTATTTT. Protein product: CASSPRRSGTSTDTKYF. Using reference TRBV9 and TRBJ2-3 for the parts outside the CDR3, the full variable domain is DSGVTQTPKHLITATGQRVTLRCSPRSGDLSVYWYQQSLDQGLQFLIQYYNGEERAKGNILERFSAQQFPDLHSELNLSSLELGDSALYFCASSPRRSGTSTDTKYFGPGTRLTVL.

There are many counts of this clonotype. The chain couples TRBV18 to TRBJ2-3; 7 nucleotides line up with TRBD1. CDR3 size: 16 residues. Germline V gene sequence: CDR1 KGHSH, CDR2 LQKENI. V trimming: 3 bases; J trimming: 2 bases; junction bases outside the gene matches: 8. The CDR3 spells CASSPLRGGYTDTQYF. The CDR3 coding sequence is TGTGCCAGCTCACCCTTGAGAGGGGGCTACACAGATACGCAGTATTTT.

Written as DNA, the CDR3 is TGTGCCAGCAGCCTCGATATGGCTGATACGCAGTATTTT. Protein sequence: CASSLDMADTQYF. V gene TRBV11-1 combines with J gene TRBJ2-3; D is undetermined. This CDR3 has 13 amino acids. Trimming cost V 5 bases and J 6 bases, with 12 bases left between them. Germline V CDR1 and CDR2: SGHAT, FQDESV (reference sequence).

This clonotype appeared many times. This rearrangement joins TRBV5-1 to TRBJ2-1; 9 nucleotides agree with TRBD1. Germline lookup yields CDR1 SGHRS and CDR2 YFSETQ. The CDR3 is 14 residues long. J lost 10 bases, V lost 3 bases, and 8 bases had no gene match. The CDR3 nucleotides are TGCGCCAGCAGCTGGGGACAGGGTTATGGGGAGCAGTTCTTC. This sequence encodes CASSWGQGYGEQFF. The full variable domain, rest sourced from reference TRBV5-1 and TRBJ2-1, is KAGVTQTPRYLIKTRGQQVTLSCSPISGHRSVSWYQQTPGQGLQFLFEYFSETQRNKGNFPGRFSGRQFSNSRSEMNVSTLELGDSALYLCASSWGQGYGEQFFGPGTRLTVL.

This clonotype was seen only a few times. This chain joins TRBV3-1 and TRBJ2-5; possibly TRBD1 or TRBD2 for D (5 bases each). V lost 0 bases and J lost 4, with 12 bases in between. CDR1 LGHDT and CDR2 YNNKEL come from the germline V gene (reference sequence). CDR3 size: 15 residues. The CDR3 DNA follows: TGTGCCAGCAGCCAAGACCGATTGGGACGAGAGACCCAGTACTTC. As protein: CASSQDRLGRETQYF.

This clonotype was recorded at least ten times. The CDR3 loop is CASSLVVLARNEQYF. CDR3 DNA: TGTGCCAGCAGCTTAGTTGTCCTAGCGAGAAACGAGCAGTACTTC. The V call is TRBV7-2, the J call TRBJ2-7; D may be TRBD2 (6 bases). The CDR3 loop spans 15 amino acids. Germline loops: CDR1 SGHTA, CDR2 FQGNSA. Deletions cut 1 base from V and 5 bases from J, with 15 bases between.

Concerning this clonotype itself: A read error may be the cause here, since a much bigger clone is one base away. CDR3 residues: CSAIGPNNEQFF. CDR3 coding DNA: TGCAGTGCCATTGGGCCCAACAATGAGCAGTTCTTC. J is TRBJ2-1 and V is TRBV20-1; D ambiguous. CDR3 length: 12 residues. The ends were cut back, 6 bases at V and 5 bases at J, with 11 bases in the middle. Per the germline V gene, CDR1 is DFQATT and CDR2 is SNEGSKA (reference sequence).

At least ten counts were recorded for this clonotype. This sequence joins TRBV29-1 and TRBJ1-3, with a possible D match to TRBD1 (5 bases). V gave up 3 bases and J gave up 4 bases, with 10 bases separating them. The germline gives CDR1 SQVTM, CDR2 ANQGSEA. This CDR3 is 13 amino acids long. CDR3 region: CSVERAGGNTIYF. The DNA of the CDR3 is TGCAGCGTTGAGCGGGCAGGGGGAAACACCATATATTTT.

This clonotype appeared many times. The chain is built from TRBV5-1 and TRBJ1-1; D unclear. The CDR3 totals 13 residues. Germline assignment: CDR1 SGHRS and CDR2 YFSETQ. V was cut by 5 bases and J by 1 base, with 9 bases left in between. The CDR3 nucleotides are TGCGCCAGCAGATACCGGGAGAACACTGAAGCTTTCTTT. Amino acid sequence: CASRYRENTEAFF.

This clonotype was seen a handful of times. A much larger clone differs from this one at a single base, so this may be a read error. The chain uses TRBV9 and TRBJ1-1; D gene unclear. CDR3 length equals 14 residues. The V end lost 3 bases, the J end lost 0 bases, and 9 bases lay between the germline ends. Germline assignment: CDR1 SGDLS and CDR2 YYNGEE. In nucleotides, the CDR3 is TGTGCCAGCAGCGACTCTAGAATGAACACTGAAGCTTTCTTT. Translating it yields CASSDSRMNTEAFF.

This chain connects TRBV20-1 to TRBJ2-5; D uncertain. CDR3 length equals 15 residues. The V gene lost 0 bases and the J gene lost 4 bases, with 15 bases spanning the gap. The germline V gene encodes CDR1 DFQATT and CDR2 SNEGSKA (reference sequence). The CDR3 is CSARDLYGMGETQYF. The CDR3 coding sequence is TGCAGTGCTAGAGATCTTTACGGAATGGGAGAGACCCAGTACTTC.

This clonotype was observed at least ten times. The V gene is TRBV15, the J gene TRBJ2-7; maybe TRBD1 (5 bases). The CDR3 consists of 15 residues. The germline V gene encodes CDR1 LNHNV and CDR2 YYDKDF (reference sequence). V lost 1 base and J 4 bases, leaving 14 bases between the germline ends. The CDR3 region has the DNA TGTGCCACCAGCAGAGGAATCCAGGGAACATACGAGCAGTACTTC. This gives the protein CATSRGIQGTYEQYF.

The chain recombines TRBV20-1 with TRBJ2-7, with no clear D. In germline, CDR1 is DFQATT, CDR2 SNEGSKA (reference sequence). The CDR3 totals 15 residues. The V gene lost 4 bases and the J gene lost 1 base, with 17 bases spanning the gap. The CDR3 protein is CSAKHSGQRSYEQYF. In nucleotides, the CDR3 is TGCAGTGCTAAACATTCGGGCCAGCGTTCCTACGAGCAGTACTTC.

This clonotype has at least ten counts. As DNA, the CDR3 is TGTGCCAGCAGTTACCGAGATTCACCCCTCCACTTT. It translates to CASSYRDSPLHF. The rearrangement uses TRBV6-5 and TRBJ1-6; D remains ambiguous. The germline CDR1 and CDR2 sequences are MNHEY and SVGAGI. Between the trimmed V and J ends, which lost 2 bases and 8 bases, there was a span of 4 bases. The CDR3 totals 12 residues.

This clonotype was picked up many times. The chain combines TRBV5-1 with TRBJ2-1, with a weak D call TRBD2 (6 bases). This CDR3 is 17 amino acids long. Germline CDR1 reads SGHRS; CDR2 reads YFSETQ. Between the trimmed V and J ends, which lost 2 bases and 5 bases, there was a span of 20 bases. Written as DNA, the CDR3 is TGCGCCAGCAGCTTTCGTTTGGGACGGGGAGGAGACAATGAGCAGTTCTTC. This codes for CASSFRLGRGGDNEQFF.

This clonotype was detected many times. The J gene is TRBJ1-1, the V gene TRBV29-1; 9 bases are shared with TRBD1. Trimming cost V 8 bases and J 4 bases; bases outside gene matches: 8. CDR3 length equals 13 residues. CDR1 is SQVTM and CDR2 is ANQGSEA in the germline V gene. CDR3 sequence (DNA): TGCAGCATCCGGGACAGGGTTGGCACTGAAGCTTTCTTT. It encodes CSIRDRVGTEAFF. Based on the CDR3 plus reference TRBV29-1 and TRBJ1-1, the full variable domain is SAVISQKPSRDICQRGTSLTIQCQVDSQVTMMFWYRQQPGQSLTLIATANQGSEATYESGFVIDKFPISRPNLTFSTLTVSNMSPEDSSIYLCSIRDRVGTEAFFGQGTRLTVV.